This entry is about one TCR beta chain. Its antigen remains unidentified. Within one base of it there is no much larger clone, and no base qualities were kept. This sample stems from a study of response to subunit inactivated influenza vaccine listed by TCRdb under 2018. Regarding the study in general: Deep quantitative T cell receptor repertoire profiling was used in the study to track responses to a trivalent subunit inactivated influenza vaccine.

What the authors observed across the whole study: The authors proposed that each seasonal influenza vaccination may bring in only a limited number of new T cells.

From the cysteine through the phenylalanine, the CDR3 covers 16 amino acids. The DNA shown is the 48-base CDR3, in frame from base 1. After removal of 3 bases from V and 5 bases from J, the junction retains 8 bases not matched to a gene. CDR1 and CDR2 were assigned from the germline V gene (reference sequence) as LGHDT and YNNKEL. The library was obtained by RT-PCR. The reads were generated on an Illumina HiSeq 2500. The public reads were reanalyzed by TCRdb: fastp trimming at Q25, MiXCR alignment, in-frame beta chains only. Each record represents a unique CDR3 protein, reported with the most common genes and DNA among its rows. This sample has 450,000 to 700,000 distinct CDR3 sequences in its table, and 13% to 15% of those were observed once. Around 10% of the sample belongs to the ten largest clones.

The TCR originated in a man in his fifties or sixties who received an inactivated influenza vaccine. Donor details come from another sample of the same person, matched by shared clones. Here the sequenced sample was PBMCs from blood, taken approximately 13 days after vaccination. The chain was built from TRBV3-1 and TRBJ2-7; TRBD1 aligns with 12 central bases. The DNA sequence follows: TGTGCCAGCAGCCATAACTTGGGACAGGGGGCCGACGAGCAGTACTTC. Translated, it reads CASSHNLGQGADEQYF.